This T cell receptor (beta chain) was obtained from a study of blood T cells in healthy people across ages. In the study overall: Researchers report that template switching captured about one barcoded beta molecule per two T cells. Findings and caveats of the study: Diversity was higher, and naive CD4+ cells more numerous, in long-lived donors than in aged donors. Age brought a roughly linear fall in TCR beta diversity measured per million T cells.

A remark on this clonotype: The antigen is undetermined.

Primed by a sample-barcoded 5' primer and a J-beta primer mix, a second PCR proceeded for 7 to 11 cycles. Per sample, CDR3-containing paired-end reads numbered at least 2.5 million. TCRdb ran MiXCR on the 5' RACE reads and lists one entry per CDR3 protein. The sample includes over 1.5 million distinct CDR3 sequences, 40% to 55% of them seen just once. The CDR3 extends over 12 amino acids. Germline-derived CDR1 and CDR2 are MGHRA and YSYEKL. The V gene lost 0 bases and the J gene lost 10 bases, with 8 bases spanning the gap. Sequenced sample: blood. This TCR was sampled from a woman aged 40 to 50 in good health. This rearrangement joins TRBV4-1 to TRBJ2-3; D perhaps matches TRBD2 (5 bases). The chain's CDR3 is CASSQDPAAQYF. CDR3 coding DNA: TGCGCCAGCAGCCAAGATCCAGCGGCGCAGTATTTT.